Following are 21 T cell receptor beta chains from one sample sequenced in a study of T-cell memory formation after mild COVID-19. TCRdb re-analysed the 5' RACE reads in MiXCR, keeping a single row per CDR3 protein. The repertoire holds 90,000 to 120,000 distinct CDR3 sequences, with around 15% as singletons. Specimen: PBMCs or a T cell subset sorted from them (not recorded which). These receptors were obtained from a man younger than 30 who had mild COVID-19 (a few samples of this study predate the infection). Cell type and time point are not known.

The J gene is TRBJ2-5, the V gene TRBV12-3 or TRBV12-4, with D perhaps assigned TRBD1 or TRBD2 (7 bases each). The ends were cut back, 6 bases at V and 4 bases at J, with 15 bases in the middle. CDR3 size: 14 residues. The CDR3 protein is CASRTTGEGETQYF. CDR3 nucleotide sequence: TGTGCCAGCAGGACTACAGGGGAGGGAGAGACCCAGTACTTC.

This clonotype occurred a few times. The J gene is TRBJ1-2, the V gene TRBV12-3 or TRBV12-4; 10 positions match TRBD1. There are 15 residues in the CDR3. Trimming at V came to 6 bases and at J to 4 bases, leaving 8 bases not matched to a gene. In nucleotides, the CDR3 is TGTGCCAGCAGCCCTTCGACAGGGGGCACCTATGGCTACACCTTC. Translated, it gives CASSPSTGGTYGYTF.

Only a few counts were recorded for this clonotype. The chain uses TRBV6-2 or TRBV6-3 and TRBJ2-1, with TRBD2 matching 9 bases. V shed 8 bases and J 4 bases; nucleotides not matched to a gene: 3. The CDR3 contains 13 residues. Per the germline V gene, CDR1 is MNHEY and CDR2 is SVGEGT. CDR3 amino acids: CASGTSIYNEQFF. The CDR3 bases are TGTGCCAGCGGGACTAGCATTTACAATGAGCAGTTCTTC.

This clonotype was counted between two and nine times. The chain employs TRBV7-9 and TRBJ2-7; 7 bases match TRBD1. Germline V gene sequence: CDR1 SEHNR, CDR2 FQNEAQ (reference sequence). CDR3 size: 13 residues. CDR3 region: CATSWDSSYEQYF. The DNA for the CDR3 is TGTGCTACCTCCTGGGACAGCTCCTACGAGCAGTACTTC.

Ten or more counts support this clonotype. This chain links TRBV4-2 with TRBJ2-1; 9 bases fit TRBD2. The CDR3 runs 16 residues. Trimming at V came to 0 bases and at J to 6 bases, leaving 6 bases not matched to a gene. Germline V gives CDR1 LGHNA, CDR2 YNFKEQ. This chain's CDR3 is CASSQDLAGAINEQFF. The CDR3 coding sequence is TGTGCCAGCAGCCAAGATTTAGCGGGGGCGATCAATGAGCAGTTCTTC.

The chain employs TRBV19 and TRBJ2-1; D could derive from TRBD1 or TRBD2 (5 bases each). Germline V gene data show CDR1 as LNHDA and CDR2 as SQIVND (reference sequence). Trimming took 3 bases from V and 5 from J, leaving 20 bases between them. CDR3 size: 17 residues. The CDR3 DNA reads TGTGCCAGTAGTATTTCCCTATTGGGGCAGGGACACAATGAGCAGTTCTTC. Protein: CASSISLLGQGHNEQFF. The full variable domain, completed using reference TRBV19 and TRBJ2-1, is DGGITQSPKYLFRKEGQNVTLSCEQNLNHDAMYWYRQDPGQGLRLIYYSQIVNDFQKGDIAEGYSVSREKKESFPLTVTSAQKNPTAFYLCASSISLLGQGHNEQFFGPGTRLTVL.

The chain has TRBV30 and TRBJ1-2; 10 nucleotides agree with TRBD1. With 0 bases clipped from V and 8 bases from J, the junction kept 9 bases outside the gene matches. There are 15 residues in the CDR3. The germline CDR1 and CDR2 sequences are GTSNPN and SVGIG (reference sequence). The CDR3 here is CAWSVPGQGNGGYTF. DNA for the CDR3: TGTGCCTGGAGTGTCCCGGGACAGGGGAACGGGGGCTACACCTTC.

This clonotype appeared a few times. The chain joins TRBV6-2 or TRBV6-3 to TRBJ2-3; 8 bases map to TRBD2. CDR1 and CDR2 from the germline V gene are MNHEY and SVGEGT. This CDR3 is 13 amino acids long. V shed 10 bases, J shed 1 base, and the junction held 4 bases outside the gene matches. CDR3 protein: CATYSGGTDTQYF. DNA of the CDR3: TGTGCCACCTATAGCGGGGGCACAGATACGCAGTATTTT.

This clonotype was detected a few times. Being one base from a much bigger clone, this may be a read error. The V gene is TRBV9, the J gene TRBJ1-1, with D possibly matching TRBD1 (5 bases). This CDR3 contains 13 residues. The V and J ends lost 3 bases and 1 base respectively, with 7 bases between them. Germline CDR1 reads SGDLS; CDR2 reads YYNGEE. Written as DNA, the CDR3 is TGTGCCAGCAGCGCCGGGGGGAACACTGAAGCTTTCTTT. It specifies CASSAGGNTEAFF.

The rearrangement joins TRBV6-2 or TRBV6-3 to TRBJ2-3, with D perhaps assigned TRBD1 or TRBD2 (5 bases each). Germline CDR1 is MNHEY and CDR2 is SVGEGT. CDR3 size: 16 residues. Trimming took off 2 bases at V and 0 bases at J, with 12 bases between the two ends. CDR3 nucleotide sequence: TGTGCCAGCAGTTACGACGGGACGGCGAGCACAGATACGCAGTATTTT. It encodes CASSYDGTASTDTQYF.

V usage is TRBV7-9 and J usage is TRBJ1-4; possibly TRBD1 for D (6 bases). This CDR3 has 16 amino acids. Germline CDR1 reads SEHNR; CDR2 reads FQNEAQ (reference sequence). V lost 4 bases and J lost 5, with 17 bases in between. The DNA of the CDR3 is TGTGCCAGCAGCTCTGAGGGGGGCAGTGAGAATGAAAAACTGTTTTTT. Amino acid sequence: CASSSEGGSENEKLFF.

V and J are TRBV19 and TRBJ1-2, with 8 bases lining up with TRBD1. The germline V gene encodes CDR1 LNHDA and CDR2 SQIVND (reference sequence). V gave up 9 bases and J gave up 6 bases; unmatched junction bases: 12. CDR3 size: 14 residues. The CDR3 loop is CASKPGGLVDGYTF. CDR3 DNA sequence: TGTGCCAGCAAACCAGGGGGCCTCGTGGATGGCTACACCTTC. The whole variable domain, filled in from reference TRBV19 and TRBJ1-2, reads DGGITQSPKYLFRKEGQNVTLSCEQNLNHDAMYWYRQDPGQGLRLIYYSQIVNDFQKGDIAEGYSVSREKKESFPLTVTSAQKNPTAFYLCASKPGGLVDGYTFGSGTRLTVV.

This clonotype was counted a few times. This chain uses TRBV5-1 with TRBJ1-1; D gene ambiguous. In germline, CDR1 is SGHRS, CDR2 YFSETQ. The CDR3 has 11 amino acids. Trimming cost V 7 bases and J 5 bases, with 9 bases left between them. CDR3 sequence: CASWQGTEAFF. CDR3 nucleotides: TGCGCCAGCTGGCAAGGGACTGAAGCTTTCTTT.

The J gene is TRBJ2-6, the V gene TRBV4-1; TRBD1 might be the D (6 bases). V was cut by 3 bases and J by 4 bases, with 25 bases left in between. Germline values: CDR1 MGHRA, CDR2 YSYEKL. CDR3 length: 20 residues. The CDR3 protein is CASSHHPPLIQGSGANVLTF. The CDR3 DNA reads TGCGCCAGCAGCCACCACCCGCCACTCATCCAGGGGTCCGGGGCCAACGTCCTGACTTTC.

CDR3 DNA: TGTGCCAGCACCCCACAGGGGGCAGATGAGCAGTTCTTC. It is translated as CASTPQGADEQFF. This sequence joins TRBV6-6 and TRBJ2-1; TRBD1 agrees at 9 bases. J was trimmed by 8 bases and V by 7 bases; bases with no gene match: 6. Germline lookup yields CDR1 MNHNY and CDR2 SVGAGI (reference sequence). CDR3 length: 13 amino acids.

This clonotype was seen once. This rearrangement joins TRBV12-3 or TRBV12-4 to TRBJ2-3; 7 bases agree with TRBD1. This CDR3 spans 15 amino acids. The V segment lost 5 bases and the J segment 1 base; nucleotides outside the gene matches: 6. The CDR3 bases are TGTGCCAGCAGTCCGCCGGACAGGTGCACAGATACGCAGTATTTT. Encoded protein: CASSPPDRCTDTQYF.

This clonotype has just a few counts. The chain employs TRBV6-4 and TRBJ2-3, with 11 bases that match TRBD2. The germline V gene encodes CDR1 MRHNA and CDR2 SNTAGT. V gave up 3 bases and J gave up 5 bases; unmatched junction bases: 4. There are 15 residues in the CDR3. This chain's CDR3 is CASSETSGDEDTQYF. The DNA for the CDR3 is TGTGCCAGCAGTGAGACTAGCGGGGACGAAGATACGCAGTATTTT.

This clonotype was counted only a few times. V and J are TRBV9 and TRBJ2-1; maybe TRBD1 (6 bases). Germline CDR1 reads SGDLS; CDR2 reads YYNGEE. The ends were cut back, 4 bases at V and 8 bases at J, with 16 bases in the middle. The CDR3 is 14 amino acids. As DNA, the CDR3 is TGTGCCAGCAGCACGTCGGGGACACTGGATGAGCAGTTCTTC. Its protein product is CASSTSGTLDEQFF.

The V gene is TRBV4-1, the J gene TRBJ1-2, with D possibly matching TRBD1 (5 bases). CDR1 MGHRA and CDR2 YSYEKL come from the germline V gene. Deletions cut 4 bases from V and 0 bases from J, with 12 bases between. The CDR3 length is 15 residues. The CDR3 reads CASSLRQGPNYGYTF. The CDR3 DNA sequence: TGCGCCAGCAGCCTGCGGCAGGGACCTAACTATGGCTACACCTTC.

This clonotype has just a few counts. The gene calls are TRBV7-9 and TRBJ1-2, with D unclear. In germline, CDR1 is SEHNR, CDR2 FQNEAQ (reference sequence). Trimming stripped 1 base from V and 0 bases from J, with 12 bases between. The CDR3 totals 16 residues. CDR3: CASSLVGGPTNYGYTF. The CDR3 region has the DNA TGTGCCAGCAGCTTAGTTGGCGGACCCACTAACTATGGCTACACCTTC.

The chain recombines TRBV11-2 with TRBJ1-5; 8 bases align to TRBD1. The V gene end was trimmed by 4 bases and the J gene end by 4 bases; junction bases not matched to a gene: 6. There are 15 residues in the CDR3. CDR1 SGHAT and CDR2 FQNNGV come from the germline V gene. CDR3 in amino acids: CASSSRTGPNQPQHF. Written as DNA, the CDR3 is TGTGCCAGCAGCTCGAGGACAGGGCCAAATCAGCCCCAGCATTTT.